A selection of T cell receptor beta chains follows, all from one sample in a study of blood T cell repertoires in COVID-19. Here immunoSEQ multiplex PCR was the method, and the copy in TCRdb shows in-frame clones only, minus some. The repertoire holds 140,000 to 150,000 clones, with just under 80% as singletons. The specimen sequenced was peripheral blood. These receptors were collected from a woman in her sixties or seventies with acute or convalescent COVID-19. CDR3s include the opening cysteine and the closing phenylalanine or tryptophan. Fields, in order: J gene, D gene, V gene, clone size, CDR3 protein, CDR3 DNA. D genes are given only for firm matches. Size tells how often a clone was seen (once, few, many) or the class of an expanded clone, and some rows leave it out.

TRBJ1-1,-,TRBV6-1,-,CASSEGSRLVNTEAFF,TGTGCCAGCAGTGAAGGGTCCCGACTTGTTAACACTGAAGCTTTCTTT
TRBJ1-1,-,TRBV2,-,CASIRSGWNTEAFF,TGTGCCAGCATTCGATCGGGATGGAACACTGAAGCTTTCTTT
TRBJ2-1,-,TRBV7-8,-,CASSTNGITNEQFF,TGTGCCAGCAGCACTAACGGGATCACTAATGAGCAGTTCTTC
TRBJ2-3,TRBD2,TRBV5-4,-,CASSLGGGSTDTQYF,TGTGCCAGCAGCTTGGGCGGGGGTAGCACAGATACGCAGTATTTT
TRBJ2-7,-,TRBV5-1,few,CASSLVSSYEQYF,TGCGCCAGCAGCTTGGTCAGCTCCTACGAGCAGTACTTC
TRBJ2-7,-,TRBV5-1,-,CASSSSSYEQYF,TGCGCCAGCAGCTCCTCCTCCTACGAGCAGTACTTC
TRBJ2-3,-,TRBV6-1,few,CASSEAIRASTDTQYF,TGTGCCAGCAGTGAAGCGATACGAGCGAGCACAGATACGCAGTATTTT
TRBJ2-7,TRBD2,TRBV6-5,-,CASRPRSGSRYEQYF,TGTGCCAGCAGGCCCCGGAGCGGGAGCAGGTACGAGCAGTACTTC
TRBJ2-7,TRBD2,TRBV24-1,few,CATSDSLAGSYEQYF,TGTGCCACCAGTGATTCTCTAGCGGGATCCTACGAGCAGTACTTC
TRBJ2-7,-,TRBV19,-,CASRTLGRFYEQYF,TGTGCCAGTAGGACTCTGGGGCGGTTCTACGAGCAGTACTTC
TRBJ1-2,-,TRBV24-1,-,CATSVVTPTGHYGYTF,TGTGCCACCAGTGTCGTTACCCCTACAGGGCACTATGGCTACACCTTC
TRBJ1-1,-,TRBV7-2,few,CASSLWVGGSRRMGTEAFF,TGTGCCAGCAGCTTATGGGTCGGGGGGTCACGCCGAATGGGCACTGAAGCTTTCTTT
TRBJ1-6,TRBD1,TRBV7-2,-,CASSQGTGNNSPLHF,TGTGCCAGCAGCCAAGGGACAGGGAATAATTCACCCCTCCACTTT
TRBJ1-5,TRBD1,TRBV18,-,CASSPGTGGNQPQHF,TGTGCCAGCTCACCAGGGACAGGGGGCAATCAGCCCCAGCATTTT
TRBJ1-1,-,TRBV5-1,-,CASSAQMNTEAFF,TGCGCCAGCAGTGCCCAGATGAACACTGAAGCTTTCTTT